This entry lists 24 T cell receptor beta chains sequenced from one sample in a study of T cell responses to AZD1222 COVID-19 vaccine. The table came from immunoSEQ multiplex PCR; TCRdb's copy has only in-frame clones and leaves some out. The sample includes about 97,000 clones, about 89% of them seen just once. The starting material was peripheral blood, obtained on day 0 of AZD1222 vaccination. The receptor source for this set is an adult in good health.

This chain joins TRBV7-6 and TRBJ2-2; 8 bases agree with TRBD1. The CDR3 is 15 residues long. CDR1 and CDR2 from the germline V gene are SGHVS and FNYEAQ. Losses at the gene ends were 5 bases for V and 4 bases for J; bases not matched to a gene: 6. The CDR3, as DNA: TGTGCCAGCAGCCCGCGACAGGGGAGCACCGGGGAGCTGTTTTTT. Translation: CASSPRQGSTGELFF.

The V and J genes are TRBV12-3 or TRBV12-4 and TRBJ1-5; no clear D. V was trimmed by 2 bases and J by 0 bases, leaving 2 bases between them. The CDR3 consists of 13 residues. The CDR3 protein is CASSLNSNQPQHF. The CDR3 DNA sequence: TGTGCCAGCAGTTTAAATAGCAATCAGCCCCAGCATTTT.

The CDR3 nucleotides are TGTGCCAGCAGTGCACCCGGGAGTAGCGTGGATGAGCAGTTCTTC. Its translation is CASSAPGSSVDEQFF. The chain is built from TRBV28 and TRBJ2-1; perhaps TRBD2 as D (6 bases). From germline, CDR1 is MDHEN and CDR2 SYDVKM. This CDR3 contains 15 residues. V was trimmed by 5 bases and J by 8 bases, leaving 19 bases between them.

The chain joins TRBV10-3 to TRBJ1-1, with 9 bases aligning to TRBD1. Germline V CDR1 and CDR2: ENHRY, SYGVKD. This CDR3 contains 15 residues. J lost 0 bases, V lost 6 bases, and 5 bases had no gene match. CDR3 in amino acids: CAIRGTGNMNTEAFF. CDR3 in DNA: TGTGCCATCAGAGGGACAGGGAACATGAACACTGAAGCTTTCTTT.

This chain uses TRBV11-2 with TRBJ1-3, with a weak D call TRBD1 (5 bases). Germline V lookup: CDR1 SGHAT, CDR2 FQNNGV. V lost 3 bases and J lost 0, with 18 bases in between. The CDR3 runs to 18 residues. CDR3 amino acids: CASSFRSPGPYSGNTIYF. The CDR3 DNA is TGTGCCAGCAGCTTTAGGTCTCCGGGGCCCTACTCTGGAAACACCATATATTTT. Combining the CDR3 with reference TRBV11-2 and TRBJ1-3 gives the whole variable domain EAGVAQSPRYKIIEKRQSVAFWCNPISGHATLYWYQQILGQGPKLLIQFQNNGVVDDSQLPKDRFSAERLKGVDSTLKIQPAKLEDSAVYLCASSFRSPGPYSGNTIYFGEGSWLTVV.

The J gene is TRBJ2-4, the V gene TRBV18; D not resolved. Looked up from germline, CDR1 is KGHSH and CDR2 is LQKENI. The V and J ends lost 0 bases and 8 bases respectively, with 17 bases between them. There are 16 residues in the CDR3. The CDR3 region has the DNA TGTGCCAGCTCACCACCGACACAGCCATTTTTGGACATTCAGTACTTC. The encoded protein is CASSPPTQPFLDIQYF.

This clone turned up a few times. V gene TRBV24-1 combines with J gene TRBJ2-5; D call uncertain. V lost 2 bases and J lost 5, with 17 bases in between. Germline V gives CDR1 KGHDR, CDR2 SFDVKD. This CDR3 is 16 amino acids long. Written as DNA, the CDR3 is TGTGCCACCAGTGATTCCCGCCCGGGTACTTGGGAGACCCAGTACTTC. Protein product: CATSDSRPGTWETQYF.

This chain's CDR3 is CASSPPARINYGYTF. As DNA, the CDR3 is TGTGCCAGCAGCCCCCCCGCCAGAATTAACTATGGCTACACCTTC. V gene TRBV7-2 combines with J gene TRBJ1-2; D is undetermined. The CDR3 length is 15 residues. Germline CDR1 SGHTA, CDR2 FQGNSA. Trimming took 5 bases from V and 1 from J, leaving 14 bases between them.

Here the CDR3 DNA reads TGCGCCAGCAGCCAAGGCGGCAGGCAGAACACTGAAGCTTTCTTT. This sequence encodes CASSQGGRQNTEAFF. This rearrangement joins TRBV4-3 to TRBJ1-1, with no clear D. Trimming cost V 1 base and J 1 base, with 10 bases left between them. The CDR3 contains 15 residues. The V gene's germline CDR1 is LGHNA and CDR2 YSLEER.

A single count supports this clone. The chain is built from TRBV3-1 (or the pseudogene TRBV3-2) and TRBJ1-5; 7 nucleotides agree with TRBD1. From germline, CDR1 is LGHDT and CDR2 YNNKEL (reference sequence). The CDR3 has 16 amino acids. Unmatched junction bases numbered 9, after V lost 1 base and J lost 6 bases. CDR3 nucleotide sequence: TGTGCCAGCAGCCAAGTACGACAGGGTTGTATTCAGCCCCAGCATTTT. This codes for CASSQVRQGCIQPQHF.

V usage is TRBV6-5 and J usage is TRBJ1-2, with 7 bases that match TRBD1. The length of the CDR3 is 14 residues. The V gene end was trimmed by 6 bases and the J gene end by 4 bases; junction bases not matched to a gene: 8. Germline CDR1 is MNHEY and CDR2 is SVGAGI. This CDR3 reads CASRPRGTGYGYTF. CDR3 nucleotide sequence: TGTGCCAGCAGGCCCAGGGGGACTGGCTATGGCTACACCTTC.

The V and J genes are TRBV7-2 and TRBJ1-5; D might be TRBD1 (5 bases). Germline CDR1 reads SGHTA; CDR2 reads FQGNSA. V dropped 1 base and J dropped 3 bases, with 7 bases sitting between them. The CDR3 is 14 amino acids. The CDR3 DNA reads TGTGCCAGCAGCTTAGGACAGTACAATCAGCCCCAGCATTTT. Amino acids: CASSLGQYNQPQHF.

This chain joins TRBV28 and TRBJ1-1, with D tentatively TRBD1 (5 bases). V shed 4 bases and J shed 0 bases, with 12 bases lying between them. The CDR3 has 15 residues. Per germline, CDR1 MDHEN and CDR2 SYDVKM. The CDR3 is CASSSGPGMNTEAFF. DNA for the CDR3: TGTGCCAGCAGTTCGGGCCCAGGGATGAACACTGAAGCTTTCTTT.

The CDR3 DNA is TGCGCCAGCAGCCAAGAAGGTCCAGGGTCCGGGGAGCTGTTTTTT. Translated: CASSQEGPGSGELFF. This chain uses TRBV4-1 with TRBJ2-2; D possibly corresponds to TRBD1 (5 bases). Trimming took 0 bases from V and 6 from J, leaving 11 bases between them. CDR1 MGHRA and CDR2 YSYEKL come from the germline V gene. CDR3 length equals 15 residues.

With regard to this clone: Mismatch with germline at one junction end may stem from a read error. The chain has TRBV6-1 and TRBJ2-3; TRBD2 matches 9 bases. The CDR3 sequence is 14 residues long. Germline assignment: CDR1 MNHNS and CDR2 SASEGT. The CDR3 coding sequence is TGTGCCAGCAGGGAAGTAGCGGGAGCAGATACGCAGTATTTT. It translates to CASREVAGADTQYF.

The genes are TRBV5-1 and TRBJ2-1, with 7 bases that match TRBD1. CDR3 length: 15 amino acids. With 1 base clipped from V and 1 base from J, the junction kept 2 bases outside the gene matches. Germline V gene lookup returns CDR1 SGHRS and CDR2 YFSETQ. As DNA, the CDR3 is TGCGCCAGCAGCTTGACAGGGGATTCCTACAATGAGCAGTTCTTC. Protein product: CASSLTGDSYNEQFF. Complete variable domain (other parts from reference TRBV5-1 and TRBJ2-1): KAGVTQTPRYLIKTRGQQVTLSCSPISGHRSVSWYQQTPGQGLQFLFEYFSETQRNKGNFPGRFSGRQFSNSRSEMNVSTLELGDSALYLCASSLTGDSYNEQFFGPGTRLTVL.

The V and J genes are TRBV5-1 and TRBJ2-5, with TRBD2 matching 8 bases. CDR3 length equals 15 residues. Germline CDR1 is SGHRS and CDR2 is YFSETQ. Trimming removed 0 bases from V and 3 bases from J; junction bases left unmatched: 4. Here the CDR3 reads CASSLAPGLEETQYF. The CDR3 DNA reads as TGCGCCAGCAGCTTGGCCCCGGGACTAGAAGAGACCCAGTACTTC.

The chain joins TRBV7-3 to TRBJ2-2; either TRBD1 or TRBD2 may fit D (6 bases each). CDR1 and CDR2 from the germline V gene are SGHTA and FQGTGA. The V end lost 0 bases, the J end lost 4 bases, and 12 bases lay between the germline ends. The CDR3 loop spans 16 amino acids. The CDR3 DNA is TGTGCCAGCAGCTTAACCGGGGGCAAGGGCACCGGGGAGCTGTTTTTT. Translation: CASSLTGGKGTGELFF.

The rearrangement links TRBV23-1 to TRBJ2-7, with 7 nucleotides matching TRBD1. TRBV23-1 is an ORF; its function is uncertain. The CDR3 is 16 residues long. Germline trimming cut 2 bases from V and 0 bases from J; bases unmatched to any gene: 7. In nucleotides, the CDR3 is TGCGCCAGCAGTCAACCTGGACAGGCCAGCTCCTACGAGCAGTACTTC. It codes for CASSQPGQASSYEQYF.

The rearrangement uses TRBV5-4 and TRBJ2-7, with TRBD2 matching over 9 bases. CDR3 length equals 16 residues. The germline gives CDR1 SGHNT, CDR2 YYREEE (reference sequence). J was trimmed by 0 bases and V by 0 bases; bases with no gene match: 4. CDR3 residues: CASSLASGGPSYEQYF. The CDR3 DNA is TGTGCCAGCAGCTTGGCCAGCGGGGGGCCCTCCTACGAGCAGTACTTC.

This clone was recorded once. The J gene is TRBJ2-3, the V gene TRBV4-1, with 13 bases that match TRBD2. Losses at the gene ends were 0 bases for V and 4 bases for J; bases not matched to a gene: 13. The CDR3 loop spans 20 amino acids. Germline V gene lookup returns CDR1 MGHRA and CDR2 YSYEKL. CDR3 bases: TGCGCCAGCAGCCAAGATAATAGGACTAGCGGGAGTGCAGCGGCAGATACGCAGTATTTT. It codes for CASSQDNRTSGSAAADTQYF.

The chain joins TRBV10-3 to TRBJ2-1, with no clear D. This CDR3 is 16 amino acids long. Germline V gene data show CDR1 as ENHRY and CDR2 as SYGVKD. The ends were cut back, 2 bases at V and 2 bases at J, with 13 bases in the middle. The DNA of the CDR3 is TGTGCCATCAGTGAGCTGGCCCCTGGGACCTACAATGAGCAGTTCTTC. This codes for CAISELAPGTYNEQFF.

The V call is TRBV3-1 (or the pseudogene TRBV3-2), the J call TRBJ1-1; D gene uncertain. The CDR3 spans 12 residues. From germline, CDR1 is LGHDT and CDR2 YNNKEL (reference sequence). V was cut by 5 bases and J by 7 bases, with 11 bases left in between. CDR3 residues: CASSFGRNEAFF. For the CDR3, the DNA is TGTGCCAGCAGCTTCGGACGGAATGAAGCTTTCTTT.

This clone came up once. J is TRBJ1-6 and V is TRBV5-4, with a tentative D call TRBD1 (5 bases). Germline CDR1 is SGHNT and CDR2 is YYREEE (reference sequence). The CDR3 totals 13 residues. V gave up 4 bases and J gave up 7 bases, with 9 bases separating them. CDR3 coding DNA: TGTGCCAGCAGCCGACAGAGCAATTCACCCCTCCACTTT. It codes for CASSRQSNSPLHF.